One and the same sample provided the 16 T cell receptor beta chains below, sequenced in a study of blood T cells in healthy people across ages. Together with a sample-barcoded 5' primer, a J-beta primer mix was included in a second PCR lasting about 7 to 11 cycles. One entry per CDR3 protein, called by TCRdb with MiXCR from the 5' RACE reads. The table includes fewer than 2 million distinct CDR3 sequences, approximately 40% detected once. Material for sequencing was blood. Source of these receptors: a human donor in good health.

This clonotype showed up just a few times. The chain combines TRBV2 with TRBJ2-7; 10 positions match TRBD1. The germline gives CDR1 SNHLY, CDR2 FYNNEI. This CDR3 contains 17 residues. Unmatched junction bases numbered 15, after V lost 7 bases and J lost 3 bases. The CDR3 nucleotides read TGTGCCAGCACCCGGGACAGGGGCGTCTCGACACTCTACGAGCAGTACTTC. It encodes CASTRDRGVSTLYEQYF.

The V and J genes are TRBV6-1 and TRBJ2-3, with D unresolved. Germline CDR1 reads MNHNS; CDR2 reads SASEGT. The CDR3 is made up of 15 amino acids. Trimming removed 2 bases from V and 2 bases from J, with 11 bases in between. The CDR3 loop is CASSEQTNPTDTQYF. CDR3 nucleotide sequence: TGTGCCAGCAGTGAACAGACGAACCCCACAGATACGCAGTATTTT.

This sequence joins TRBV7-9 and TRBJ2-4, with D tentatively TRBD1 or TRBD2 (5 bases each). Germline values: CDR1 SEHNR, CDR2 FQNEAQ (reference sequence). V lost 3 bases, J lost 5 bases, and 11 bases lay in between. The CDR3 consists of 14 residues. The CDR3: CASSFGTPQNIQYF. The CDR3 DNA follows: TGTGCCAGCAGCTTCGGGACCCCTCAAAACATTCAGTACTTC.

The chain carries TRBV5-6 and TRBJ2-4, with D hard to call. Per the germline V gene, CDR1 is SGHDT and CDR2 is YYEEEE. The CDR3 is 15 residues long. Between the trimmed V and J ends, which lost 2 bases and 0 bases, there was a span of 9 bases. This chain's CDR3 is CASSFRHLAKNIQYF. The CDR3 DNA sequence: TGTGCCAGCAGCTTCCGGCACCTAGCCAAAAACATTCAGTACTTC.

CDR3 sequence reads: CASSQEWDQRGFSPGANVLTF. CDR3 coding DNA: TGTGCCAGCAGCCAGGAATGGGACCAAAGGGGGTTCTCTCCTGGGGCCAACGTCCTGACTTTC. The V gene is TRBV14, the J gene TRBJ2-6; weak D call: TRBD1 (6 bases). V was clipped by 3 bases and J by 2 bases, with 26 bases between them. The CDR3 is made up of 21 amino acids. The germline V gene encodes CDR1 SGHDN and CDR2 FVKESK. Combining the CDR3 with reference TRBV14 and TRBJ2-6 gives the whole variable domain EAGVTQFPSHSVIEKGQTVTLRCDPISGHDNLYWYRRVMGKEIKFLLHFVKESKQDESGMPNNRFLAERTGGTYSTLKVQPAELEDSGVYFCASSQEWDQRGFSPGANVLTFGAGSRLTVL.

This clonotype was observed a handful of times. V and J are TRBV29-1 and TRBJ1-1; D remains unclear. The CDR3 contains 13 residues. Germline CDR1 and CDR2: SQVTM and ANQGSEA. V lost 7 bases and J 5 bases, leaving 17 bases between the germline ends. The CDR3 loop is CSAASGVRTEAFF. CDR3 DNA sequence: TGCAGCGCCGCAAGTGGGGTCAGGACTGAAGCTTTCTTT.

The genes are TRBV13 and TRBJ1-1; perhaps TRBD1 as D (5 bases). Germline CDR1 is PRHDT and CDR2 is FYEKMQ (reference sequence). The CDR3 length is 15 residues. Trimming took off 5 bases at V and 5 bases at J, with 18 bases between the two ends. The CDR3, as DNA: TGTGCCAGCAGCCTGTCTATGGGATGGGGGACTGAAGCTTTCTTT. Translation: CASSLSMGWGTEAFF.

This chain joins TRBV6-2 or TRBV6-3 and TRBJ2-5, with D possibly matching TRBD2 (6 bases). This CDR3 spans 11 amino acids. The V and J ends lost 11 bases and 8 bases respectively, with 15 bases between them. The V gene's germline CDR1 is MNHEY and CDR2 SVGEGT. The CDR3 loop reads CAAGRTRTQYF. The CDR3 DNA follows: TGTGCCGCGGGGCGAACCAGAACCCAGTACTTC.

The chain carries TRBV5-1 and TRBJ2-7, with D maybe TRBD1 (5 bases). Germline loops: CDR1 SGHRS, CDR2 YFSETQ. Trimming cost V 0 bases and J 6 bases, with 16 bases left between them. This CDR3 is 15 amino acids long. The CDR3 region has the DNA TGCGCCAGCAGCTTGGAACAGGCTCGCCTCGGCGAGCAGTACTTC. It translates to CASSLEQARLGEQYF.

This chain links TRBV9 with TRBJ2-3; D ambiguous. Germline CDR1 and CDR2: SGDLS and YYNGEE. The CDR3 totals 16 residues. Trimming left V 0 bases short and J 2 bases short, with 13 bases between. CDR3 DNA: TGTGCCAGCAGCGTAGGCTCAGCCAGGAACACAGATACGCAGTATTTT. Its translation: CASSVGSARNTDTQYF.

V gene TRBV5-6 combines with J gene TRBJ1-6, with D maybe TRBD1 (5 bases). Trimming removed 4 bases at V and 10 bases at J, with 18 bases between. From germline, CDR1 is SGHDT and CDR2 YYEEEE. There are 15 residues in the CDR3. The CDR3 is CASSVARGSASPLHF. The CDR3 DNA reads as TGTGCCAGCAGCGTAGCAAGGGGTTCGGCCTCACCCCTCCACTTT. Drawing the rest from reference TRBV5-6 and TRBJ1-6, the complete variable domain is DAGVTQSPTHLIKTRGQQVTLRCSPKSGHDTVSWYQQALGQGPQFIFQYYEEEERQRGNFPDRFSGHQFPNYSSELNVNALLLGDSALYLCASSVARGSASPLHFGNGTRLTVT.

The gene calls are TRBV6-6 and TRBJ2-7; 8 nucleotides agree with TRBD1. V trimming: 4 bases; J trimming: 7 bases; junction bases outside the gene matches: 3. This CDR3 comprises 12 residues. The germline V gene encodes CDR1 MNHNY and CDR2 SVGAGI (reference sequence). The CDR3 reads CASSSGGQEQYF. The DNA for the CDR3 is TGTGCCAGCAGTTCAGGGGGCCAAGAGCAGTACTTC.

The chain recombines TRBV7-4 with TRBJ1-1; 8 positions agree with TRBD1. The J segment lost 0 bases and the V segment lost 8 bases, leaving 11 bases of the junction unmatched. CDR3 length equals 16 residues. Germline values: CDR1 SGHVT, CDR2 SQSDAQ. CDR3 in amino acids: CASASDRETMNTEAFF. The CDR3 nucleotides read TGTGCCAGCGCATCGGACAGGGAAACTATGAACACTGAAGCTTTCTTT. The full variable domain, rest sourced from reference TRBV7-4 and TRBJ1-1, is GAGVSQSPRYKVAKRGRDVALRCDSISGHVTLYWYRQTLGQGSEVLTYSQSDAQRDKSGRPSGRFSAERPERSVSTLKIQRTEQGDSAVYLCASASDRETMNTEAFFGQGTRLTVV.

This chain uses TRBV6-6 with TRBJ2-5; no clear D gene. The J call may be mistaken, given a closer DNA end match to TRBJ2-7. The germline gives CDR1 MNHNY, CDR2 SVGAGI (reference sequence). This CDR3 contains 15 residues. As DNA, the CDR3 is TGTGCCAGCAGTTACTCGATCCCGACCTCCTACGAGCAGTACTTC. As protein: CASSYSIPTSYEQYF.

Concerning this clonotype itself: Relative to the germline gene, one junction end is altered; a read error may explain this. The J gene is TRBJ2-7, the V gene TRBV4-2; D might be TRBD1 (6 bases). There are 15 residues in the CDR3. Per germline, CDR1 LGHNA and CDR2 YNFKEQ. The CDR3 DNA reads TGTGCCGGCAGCCAAGTTGGGGACATGCCCTACGAGCAGTACTTC. Protein: CAGSQVGDMPYEQYF.

This chain connects TRBV7-2 to TRBJ2-7, with 13 bases identical to TRBD2. Germline-derived CDR1 and CDR2 are SGHTA and FQGNSA. The length of the CDR3 is 16 residues. Unmatched junction bases numbered 6, after V lost 5 bases and J lost 2 bases. DNA for the CDR3: TGTGCCAGCAGCCCCCGACTAGCGGGGGGCCCCTACGAGCAGTACTTC. This codes for CASSPRLAGGPYEQYF.